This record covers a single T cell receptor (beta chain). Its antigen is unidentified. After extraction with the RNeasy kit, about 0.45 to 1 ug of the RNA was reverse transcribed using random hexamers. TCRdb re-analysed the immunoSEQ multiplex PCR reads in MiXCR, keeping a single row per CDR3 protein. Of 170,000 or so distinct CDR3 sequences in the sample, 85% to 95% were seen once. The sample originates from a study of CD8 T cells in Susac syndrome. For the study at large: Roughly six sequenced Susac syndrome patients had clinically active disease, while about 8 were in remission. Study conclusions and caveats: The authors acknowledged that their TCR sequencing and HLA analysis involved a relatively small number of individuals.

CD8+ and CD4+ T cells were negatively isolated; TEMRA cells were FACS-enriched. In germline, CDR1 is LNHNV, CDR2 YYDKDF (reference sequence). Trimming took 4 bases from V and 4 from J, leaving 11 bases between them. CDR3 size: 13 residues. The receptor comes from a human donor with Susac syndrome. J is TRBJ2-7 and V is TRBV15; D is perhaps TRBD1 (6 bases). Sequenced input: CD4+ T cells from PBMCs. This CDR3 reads CATSTGQLYEQYF. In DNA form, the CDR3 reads TGTGCCACCAGCACAGGACAGTTGTACGAGCAGTACTTC.